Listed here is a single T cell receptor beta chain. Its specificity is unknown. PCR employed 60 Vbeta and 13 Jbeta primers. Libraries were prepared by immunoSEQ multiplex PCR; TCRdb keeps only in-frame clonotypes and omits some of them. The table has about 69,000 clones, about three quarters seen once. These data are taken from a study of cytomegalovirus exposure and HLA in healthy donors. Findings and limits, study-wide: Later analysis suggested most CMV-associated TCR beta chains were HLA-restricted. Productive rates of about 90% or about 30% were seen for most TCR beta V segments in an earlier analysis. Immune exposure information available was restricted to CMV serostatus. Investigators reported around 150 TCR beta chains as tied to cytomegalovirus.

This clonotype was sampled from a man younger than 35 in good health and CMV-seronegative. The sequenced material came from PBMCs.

The CDR3 here is CASSFTGNQPQHF. Written as DNA, the CDR3 is TGTGCCAGCAGTTTTACGGGGAATCAGCCCCAGCATTTT. The rearrangement uses TRBV28 and TRBJ1-5, with D hard to call. CDR3 length: 13 amino acids. Looked up from germline, CDR1 is MDHEN and CDR2 is SYDVKM. The V end was cut by 3 bases, the J end by 4 bases, with 7 bases between.